This T cell receptor (beta chain) was found in a study of blood T cell repertoires in COVID-19. On the study more broadly: Specimens from acute and convalescent COVID-19 originated in the United States, Italy and Spain. T cells, B-cell-depleted T cells, or PBMCs provided the cDNA or gDNA that served as material.

Germline CDR1 reads ENHRY; CDR2 reads SYGVKD. The V gene lost 1 base and the J gene lost 3 bases, with 7 bases spanning the gap. The CDR3 spans 14 residues. How the authors handled the data: Researchers report that nucleated cell counts were estimated from reference gene primer amplification. Repertoires were generated with immunoSEQ multiplex PCR, while TCRdb's copy carries only in-frame clones and drops some. The V and J calls and clone size come from that table; D and trimming were worked out from the DNA. The sample shows more than 95,000 clones, over 75% of them seen only once. The material sequenced was peripheral blood. This chain uses TRBV10-3 with TRBJ1-5; no reliable D call. This sequence was found in a woman aged 80 or over with acute or convalescent COVID-19. This chain's CDR3 is CAISEYRDNQPQHF. The CDR3 nucleotides read TGTGCCATCAGTGAGTACAGAGACAATCAGCCCCAGCATTTT.